This paragraph reports one T cell receptor beta chain. The method was immunoSEQ multiplex PCR; TCRdb's version includes in-frame clones alone and lacks a portion of them. This table has approximately 500,000 clones, roughly nine tenths appearing once. V was trimmed by 3 bases and J by 3 bases, leaving 12 bases between them. Per the germline V gene, CDR1 is ENHRY and CDR2 is SYGVKD. The CDR3 runs 14 residues. The data derive from a study of blood T cell repertoires in COVID-19. At the level of the study: Spain, Italy and the United States supplied samples that represented acute and convalescent COVID-19. Sources were T cells, B-cell-depleted T cells, or PBMCs; the material itself was cDNA or gDNA.

The chain links TRBV10-3 to TRBJ2-7, with a weak D call TRBD1 (6 bases). The source is a woman aged 50 to 60 with COVID-19, enrolled during active disease. Sequencing input: peripheral blood. The CDR3 DNA follows: TGTGCCATCAGTGAAACGGACAGAGACTACGAGCAGTACTTC. Translating gives CAISETDRDYEQYF.